These 5 T cell receptor beta chains were all obtained from the same sample, sequenced in a study of blood T cell repertoires in COVID-19 (dated by TCRdb to 2018 to 2021). Library prep was done by the immunoSEQ multiplex PCR assay. TCRdb mirrors the immuneACCESS table, restricted to in-frame sequences. Some clones are absent from its copies; in checked studies, under half trace to an unresolved V gene, and the reason for the others is unknown. The sample contains roughly 230,000 clones, about 88% of them found a single time. Of the sample, around 0.96% falls within the top ten clones. Material: peripheral blood. Receptors were obtained from a man in his forties with acute or convalescent COVID-19.

The rearrangement joins TRBV18 to TRBJ1-6; D gene unclear. Trimming left V 3 bases short and J 10 bases short, with 13 bases between. The CDR3 spans 14 residues. Per germline, CDR1 KGHSH and CDR2 LQKENI. CDR3 region: CASSPGKEVSPLHF. CDR3 nucleotide sequence: TGTGCCAGCTCACCGGGCAAGGAGGTGTCACCCCTCCACTTT.

The table lists this clone with a few counts. This rearrangement joins TRBV30 to TRBJ1-5, with 8 bases aligning to TRBD1. The CDR3 has 17 residues. CDR1 is GTSNPN, CDR2 SVGIG, per germline (reference sequence). V dropped 1 base and J dropped 4; count of bases not matched to a gene: 12. Written as DNA, the CDR3 is TGTGCCTGGAGTGAAAAGAGAGGGACAGGCGGGAATCAGCCCCAGCATTTT. Its translation: CAWSEKRGTGGNQPQHF. The entire variable domain, with the rest obtained from reference TRBV30 and TRBJ1-5, is as follows: SQTIHQWPATLVQPVGSPLSLECTVEGTSNPNLYWYRQAAGRGLQLLFYSVGIGQISSEVPQNLSASRPQDRQFILSSKKLLLSDSGFYLCAWSEKRGTGGNQPQHFGDGTRLSIL.

The gene calls are TRBV5-4 and TRBJ1-2; 7 nucleotides line up with TRBD1. The junction had 5 bases not matched to a gene; V was cut back by 4 bases and J by 2 bases. The CDR3 is made up of 14 amino acids. Per the germline V gene, CDR1 is SGHNT and CDR2 is YYREEE (reference sequence). The chain's CDR3 is CASSAGTENYGYTF. DNA of the CDR3: TGTGCCAGCAGCGCCGGGACAGAGAACTATGGCTACACCTTC.

V and J are TRBV11-2 and TRBJ2-7; the match to TRBD2 covers 7 bases. CDR1 and CDR2 from the germline V gene are SGHAT and FQNNGV. CDR3 length: 15 amino acids. Unmatched junction bases numbered 5, after V lost 0 bases and J lost 3 bases. The CDR3 bases are TGTGCCAGCAGCTTAGATGTGAGCGGGGTCTACGAGCAGTACTTC. Its translation: CASSLDVSGVYEQYF.

The chain carries TRBV12-3 or TRBV12-4 and TRBJ2-2; the D is unclear. The length of the CDR3 is 13 residues. V was trimmed by 1 base and J by 5 bases, leaving 5 bases between them. The CDR3 DNA is TGTGCCAGCAGTTTAGACATAACCGGGGAGCTGTTTTTT. This encodes CASSLDITGELFF.